Presented here are 32 T cell receptor beta chains from one specimen sequenced in a study of T cell responses to AZD1222 COVID-19 vaccine. Generated by immunoSEQ multiplex PCR, the TCRdb table keeps only in-frame clones and is missing some. The table has 140,000 to 150,000 clones, roughly nine tenths seen once. The material was peripheral blood, obtained on day 0 of AZD1222 vaccination. The source is an adult in good health.

CDR3 nucleotide sequence: TGTGCCAGCAGTGAAGGACTAGCGGGAGTAGAGACCCAGTACTTC. Translating gives CASSEGLAGVETQYF. V and J are TRBV2 and TRBJ2-5; 12 bases fit TRBD2. The V gene's germline CDR1 is SNHLY and CDR2 FYNNEI. The V gene end was trimmed by 1 base and the J gene end by 4 bases; junction bases not matched to a gene: 1. This CDR3 spans 15 amino acids.

The V gene is TRBV2, the J gene TRBJ1-3; 9 bases map to TRBD1. V shed 1 base, J shed 3 bases, and the junction held 1 base outside the gene matches. There are 15 residues in the CDR3. CDR1 and CDR2 from the germline V gene are SNHLY and FYNNEI. This chain's CDR3 is CASSEDRGRGNTIYF. For the CDR3, the DNA is TGTGCCAGCAGTGAAGACAGGGGGCGTGGAAACACCATATATTTT.

This chain links TRBV6-2 or TRBV6-3 with TRBJ1-6; D is unclear. This CDR3 has 13 amino acids. The V end was cut by 1 base, the J end by 7 bases, with 5 bases between. Germline lookup yields CDR1 MNHEY and CDR2 SVGEGT. CDR3 bases: TGTGCCAGCAGTTACTTTGGGAATTCACCCCTCCACTTT. This sequence encodes CASSYFGNSPLHF.

This clone has more than one count but fewer than ten. This sequence joins TRBV27 and TRBJ1-6; no clear D gene. Germline CDR1 and CDR2: MNHEY and SMNVEV (reference sequence). Between the trimmed V and J ends, which lost 5 bases and 7 bases, there was a span of 9 bases. The CDR3 has 13 amino acids. Written as DNA, the CDR3 is TGTGCCAGCAGTGCCTCAATGAATTCACCCCTCCACTTT. As protein: CASSASMNSPLHF.

This chain uses TRBV2 with TRBJ1-1, with D maybe TRBD1 (5 bases). V lost 5 bases to trimming and J lost 0 bases, with 10 bases between them. The germline CDR1 and CDR2 sequences are SNHLY and FYNNEI. CDR3 length equals 14 residues. In DNA, the CDR3 is TGTGCCAGCAGTTCCAGGGCCATGAACACTGAAGCTTTCTTT. Translated, it gives CASSSRAMNTEAFF.

The chain is built from TRBV30 and TRBJ2-1; 7 positions agree with TRBD2. Germline V gives CDR1 GTSNPN, CDR2 SVGIG (reference sequence). J lost 6 bases, V lost 3 bases, and 17 bases had no gene match. The CDR3 totals 17 residues. CDR3 nucleotide sequence: TGTGCCTGGAGACCCCACCAGCGGGATCGGCCGAGCAATGAGCAGTTCTTC. This encodes CAWRPHQRDRPSNEQFF.

The chain employs TRBV5-1 and TRBJ1-1; D ambiguous. Germline V lookup: CDR1 SGHRS, CDR2 YFSETQ. V was pared by 6 bases and J by 1 base, with 16 bases between. This CDR3 is built from 15 residues. As DNA, the CDR3 is TGCGCCAGCACCTATGGTGGCAGAACGAACACTGAAGCTTTCTTT. This sequence encodes CASTYGGRTNTEAFF.

This rearrangement joins TRBV9 to TRBJ2-2, with TRBD1 identical over 8 bases. This CDR3 spans 14 amino acids. Germline CDR1 SGDLS, CDR2 YYNGEE. The junction had 8 bases not matched to a gene; V was cut back by 6 bases and J by 7 bases. The CDR3 region has the DNA TGTGCCAGCAATGCAGGGGGCGGATTCGGGGAGCTGTTTTTT. Translating gives CASNAGGGFGELFF.

This chain connects TRBV19 to TRBJ1-5, with D uncertain. V was shortened by 1 base and J by 4 bases, with 14 bases between the two germline ends. In germline, CDR1 is LNHDA, CDR2 SQIVND (reference sequence). There are 16 residues in the CDR3. The CDR3 bases are TGTGCCAGTAGTATAGTTTCCGTAAGGGCAAATCAGCCCCAGCATTTT. This translates into CASSIVSVRANQPQHF.

This clone appeared a few times. The chain links TRBV27 to TRBJ2-7; TRBD1 matches 9 bases. V lost 7 bases, J lost 0 bases, and 13 bases stayed unmatched. The CDR3 covers 17 residues. The germline V gene encodes CDR1 MNHEY and CDR2 SMNVEV (reference sequence). In nucleotides, the CDR3 is TGTGCCAGCACGGCAAGGTGGAGGACAGGGGCCTCCTACGAGCAGTACTTC. This gives the protein CASTARWRTGASYEQYF.

As to this clone: Because the CDR3's place on the DNA is in doubt, the DNA is left out and the CDR3 is given as listed by TCRdb. J is TRBJ2-1 and V is TRBV28. CDR1 is MDHEN and CDR2 is SYDVKM in the germline V gene. The CDR3 adds up to 13 amino acids, both ends counted. CDR3 protein: CASSTSVYNEQFF.

This rearrangement joins TRBV3-1 (or the pseudogene TRBV3-2) to TRBJ1-2, with D hard to call. V lost 1 base and J lost 6, with 15 bases in between. This CDR3 has 15 amino acids. The germline V gene has CDR1 LGHDT and CDR2 YNNKEL (reference sequence). Here the CDR3 DNA reads TGTGCCAGCAGCCAAGCGGTTATGACGGAGAATGGCTACACCTTC. Residues: CASSQAVMTENGYTF.

The rearrangement links TRBV2 to TRBJ1-4; no clear D gene. The CDR3 is 14 amino acids. Trimming took off 2 bases at V and 4 bases at J, with 8 bases between the two ends. Germline CDR1 reads SNHLY; CDR2 reads FYNNEI. The CDR3 loop is CASSERANNEKLFF. CDR3 in DNA: TGTGCCAGCAGTGAAAGGGCGAATAATGAAAAACTGTTTTTT.

The chain joins TRBV28 to TRBJ1-1; no reliable D call. The germline V and J ends were trimmed by 8 bases and 4 bases, with 26 bases remaining between them. CDR1 and CDR2 from the germline V gene are MDHEN and SYDVKM. This CDR3 comprises 17 residues. The CDR3 DNA follows: TGTGCCAGCTCCTCCGTCGGGCCCCCTGGAATGGGCACTGAAGCTTTCTTT. Translated: CASSSVGPPGMGTEAFF.

This chain's CDR3 is CASSPTGHPTDTQYF. Written as DNA, the CDR3 is TGTGCCAGCAGCCCCACGGGACACCCCACAGATACGCAGTATTTT. The chain links TRBV7-9 to TRBJ2-3, with D maybe TRBD1 (6 bases). The CDR3 length is 15 residues. Trimming took off 5 bases at V and 2 bases at J, with 14 bases between the two ends. Germline V gene data show CDR1 as SEHNR and CDR2 as FQNEAQ (reference sequence).

The chain couples TRBV9 to TRBJ1-6, with 8 bases that match TRBD1. Germline CDR1 is SGDLS and CDR2 is YYNGEE. The ends lost 3 bases at V and 7 bases at J; junction bases unmatched: 6. This CDR3 is built from 15 residues. The CDR3 nucleotides are TGTGCCAGCAGCGACAACAGGGGGGGAAATTCACCCCTCCACTTT. Its translation: CASSDNRGGNSPLHF. The entire variable domain, with the rest obtained from reference TRBV9 and TRBJ1-6, is as follows: DSGVTQTPKHLITATGQRVTLRCSPRSGDLSVYWYQQSLDQGLQFLIQYYNGEERAKGNILERFSAQQFPDLHSELNLSSLELGDSALYFCASSDNRGGNSPLHFGNGTRLTVT.

J is TRBJ1-2 and V is TRBV7-9; no clear D. Germline CDR1 and CDR2: SEHNR and FQNEAQ (reference sequence). Trimming removed 6 bases from V and 0 bases from J, with 8 bases in between. The CDR3 covers 13 residues. The chain's CDR3 is CASRPTANYGYTF. The CDR3 nucleotides read TGTGCCAGCAGACCTACAGCTAACTATGGCTACACCTTC.

The table lists this clone with a count of one. The chain is built from TRBV2 and TRBJ1-1, with 8 positions matching TRBD1. Germline CDR1 SNHLY, CDR2 FYNNEI. The V and J ends lost 5 bases and 3 bases, in that order; junction bases with no gene match: 5. This CDR3 region has 14 residues. The CDR3 reads CASSFQGADTEAFF. The CDR3 DNA sequence: TGTGCCAGCAGTTTCCAGGGGGCGGACACTGAAGCTTTCTTT.

In DNA, the CDR3 is TGCGCCAGCGGTCCGAACACCGGGGAGCTGTTTTTT. This sequence encodes CASGPNTGELFF. This chain uses TRBV10-1 with TRBJ2-2; D not certain. The CDR3 has 12 residues. Germline CDR1 WNHNN, CDR2 SYGVQD (reference sequence). The V end lost 8 bases, the J end lost 0 bases, and 4 bases lay between the germline ends.

This chain connects TRBV19 to TRBJ1-1; perhaps TRBD1 as D (5 bases). CDR1 is LNHDA, CDR2 SQIVND, per germline (reference sequence). The length of the CDR3 is 12 residues. The V end lost 3 bases, the J end lost 8 bases, and 10 bases lay between the germline ends. The CDR3 reads CASSMGPTEAFF. The DNA of the CDR3 is TGTGCCAGTAGTATGGGGCCGACGGAAGCTTTCTTT.

The chain has TRBV6-5 and TRBJ2-5; D is undetermined. This CDR3 is built from 11 residues. CDR1 and CDR2 from the germline V gene are MNHEY and SVGAGI. Trimming took off 10 bases at V and 1 base at J, with 7 bases between the two ends. CDR3 sequence: CATLVQETQYF. The DNA of the CDR3 is TGTGCCACCCTAGTCCAAGAGACCCAGTACTTC.

V usage is TRBV7-8 and J usage is TRBJ1-1; maybe TRBD1 (5 bases). The CDR3 extends over 13 amino acids. Between the trimmed V and J ends, which lost 5 bases and 4 bases, there was a span of 11 bases. Germline CDR1 SGHVS, CDR2 FQNEAQ. The CDR3 protein is CASSTGHSTEAFF. In DNA form, the CDR3 reads TGTGCCAGCAGCACCGGACACTCCACTGAAGCTTTCTTT.

The chain links TRBV27 to TRBJ2-5, with 8 bases fitting TRBD1. The CDR3 runs 17 residues. The junction had 17 bases not matched to a gene; V was cut back by 6 bases and J by 5 bases. Germline assignment: CDR1 MNHEY and CDR2 SMNVEV (reference sequence). The CDR3 nucleotides read TGTGCCAGCAGCCCAGGGGGCCCGGTATTTAAGTTGGAGACCCAGTACTTC. It yields the protein CASSPGGPVFKLETQYF.

Turning to this clone: Other DNA sequences in the sample encode the same CDR3. V gene TRBV27 combines with J gene TRBJ2-7; the D call may be TRBD1 or TRBD2 (5 bases each). Trimming removed 4 bases from V and 0 bases from J, with 7 bases in between. The CDR3 length is 13 residues. Germline CDR1 is MNHEY and CDR2 is SMNVEV (reference sequence). CDR3 DNA sequence: TGTGCCAGCAGTTCAGGGAGCTCCTACGAGCAGTACTTC. Protein sequence: CASSSGSSYEQYF.

The chain is built from TRBV11-3 and TRBJ1-6; 7 bases fit TRBD1. V was clipped by 8 bases and J by 6 bases; unmatched bases: 4. This CDR3 spans 13 amino acids. Germline-derived CDR1 and CDR2 are SGHNT and YENEEA. The CDR3 protein is CASRQGPNSPLHF. The CDR3 DNA reads TGTGCCAGCCGACAGGGTCCTAATTCACCCCTCCACTTT.

This clone is a singleton in its sample. This rearrangement joins TRBV7-9 to TRBJ1-5; unclear D gene. CDR1 and CDR2 (germline): SEHNR, FQNEAQ (reference sequence). CDR3 length equals 16 residues. The V end was cut by 1 base, the J end by 1 base, with 11 bases between. The CDR3 DNA sequence: TGTGCCAGCAGCTTAGGGACTTCCATAAGCAATCAGCCCCAGCATTTT. Translating gives CASSLGTSISNQPQHF.

The genes are TRBV5-6 and TRBJ1-2; TRBD1 agrees at 8 bases. Germline CDR1 reads SGHDT; CDR2 reads YYEEEE. The ends lost 1 base at V and 4 bases at J; junction bases unmatched: 18. CDR3 length: 19 amino acids. CDR3 DNA: TGTGCCAGCAGCTTGTTCGGGGTTGGGTCAGGGGGCTCGGTCTATGGCTACACCTTC. It encodes CASSLFGVGSGGSVYGYTF.

This chain links TRBV7-2 with TRBJ2-1; 8 nucleotides match TRBD2. V was pared by 6 bases and J by 6 bases, with 10 bases of the junction left unmatched. CDR1 SGHTA and CDR2 FQGNSA come from the germline V gene. This CDR3 region has 15 residues. This CDR3 is CASRGSGSILNEQFF. As DNA, the CDR3 is TGTGCCAGCAGAGGAAGCGGGAGTATTCTCAATGAGCAGTTCTTC.

The chain uses TRBV30 and TRBJ1-1; TRBD1 matches 11 bases. This CDR3 has 14 amino acids. The germline CDR1 and CDR2 sequences are GTSNPN and SVGIG (reference sequence). J was trimmed by 4 bases and V by 5 bases; bases with no gene match: 6. In nucleotides, the CDR3 is TGTGCCTGGTTGAGAGGGACAGGGGGCACTGAAGCTTTCTTT. As protein: CAWLRGTGGTEAFF.

This sequence joins TRBV5-1 and TRBJ2-1, with D perhaps matching TRBD1 or TRBD2 (6 bases each). Germline V CDR1 and CDR2: SGHRS, YFSETQ. The V end was cut by 0 bases, the J end by 4 bases, with 11 bases between. This CDR3 is 15 amino acids long. The CDR3 sequence is CASSLAGGTYNEQFF. In nucleotides, the CDR3 is TGCGCCAGCAGCTTGGCCGGGGGCACATACAATGAGCAGTTCTTC.

This chain connects TRBV19 to TRBJ2-1, with 7 bases lining up with TRBD2. Germline V gives CDR1 LNHDA, CDR2 SQIVND (reference sequence). The CDR3 extends over 20 amino acids. J was trimmed by 8 bases and V by 0 bases; bases with no gene match: 22. In nucleotides, the CDR3 is TGTGCCAGTAGTATAGATCCCCTCGGCAGCGGGAAAGTGATGGGCCATGAGCAGTTCTTC. It yields the protein CASSIDPLGSGKVMGHEQFF.

The chain joins TRBV12-5 to TRBJ1-5; D unclear. The CDR3 extends over 13 amino acids. V lost 3 bases to trimming and J lost 2 bases, with 5 bases between them. From germline, CDR1 is LGHNT and CDR2 FRNRAP. CDR3 protein: CASGFSGNQPQHF. CDR3 coding DNA: TGTGCTAGTGGTTTTTCGGGCAATCAGCCCCAGCATTTT.